Listed here are 26 T cell receptor beta chains from one sample, sequenced in a study of T cell repertoires in cytomegalovirus infection. Each CDR3 protein gets one entry after TCRdb re-called the reads with MiXCR. The table includes 600,000 to 800,000 distinct CDR3 sequences, approximately 25% detected once. Sequenced: CD8+ T cells from PBMCs. The receptors shown here come from a human donor in good health (CMV status not recorded). Some clones in this sample may be carry-over from other donors' samples.

The chain has TRBV7-9 and TRBJ2-1, with D hard to call. V was clipped by 5 bases and J by 6 bases, with 8 bases between them. The CDR3 totals 12 residues. Germline assignment: CDR1 SEHNR and CDR2 FQNEAQ (reference sequence). The chain's CDR3 is CASSPDLNEQFF. CDR3 DNA sequence: TGTGCCAGCAGCCCCGACCTCAATGAGCAGTTCTTC.

This clonotype was recorded a few times. The V call is TRBV4-1, the J call TRBJ2-1, with TRBD1 as a possible D gene (5 bases). CDR1 and CDR2 (germline): MGHRA, YSYEKL. The CDR3 consists of 16 residues. V was pared by 3 bases and J by 6 bases, with 18 bases between. The CDR3 is CASSHPNQGYSNEQFF. The CDR3 nucleotides read TGCGCCAGCAGCCACCCAAACCAGGGATATTCCAATGAGCAGTTCTTC.

The table lists this clonotype with many counts. CDR3 in DNA: TGTGCCAGCAACCTCGGGGGGGGCTTTAATCAGCCCCAGCATTTT. Translating gives CASNLGGGFNQPQHF. The chain carries TRBV12-3 or TRBV12-4 and TRBJ1-5; D may be TRBD1 (6 bases). Trimming removed 7 bases from V and 4 bases from J, with 17 bases in between. The CDR3 has 15 amino acids.

V usage is TRBV4-1 and J usage is TRBJ2-7, with D tentatively TRBD1 (5 bases). The V end lost 1 base, the J end lost 6 bases, and 13 bases lay between the germline ends. The CDR3 has 14 residues. Germline loops: CDR1 MGHRA, CDR2 YSYEKL. Here the CDR3 DNA reads TGCGCCAGCAGCCAAGTTGGGCAGGGTGGCGAGCAGTACTTC. Translating gives CASSQVGQGGEQYF.

The V call is TRBV11-2, the J call TRBJ2-1, with a tentative D call TRBD1 (6 bases). The ends were cut back, 4 bases at V and 6 bases at J, with 25 bases in the middle. Germline V lookup: CDR1 SGHAT, CDR2 FQNNGV. This CDR3 is 18 amino acids long. This CDR3 is CASSSDRYGFVDLNEQFF. Written as DNA, the CDR3 is TGTGCCAGCAGCTCAGACAGGTACGGTTTCGTAGACCTCAATGAGCAGTTCTTC.

This clonotype was counted ten times or more. This chain connects TRBV7-9 to TRBJ2-1; D is perhaps TRBD1 or TRBD2 (5 bases each). The CDR3 runs 12 residues. Germline assignment: CDR1 SEHNR and CDR2 FQNEAQ (reference sequence). Trimming pared 5 bases from V and 9 bases from J, leaving 11 bases between. The CDR3 reads CASSGTWGEQFF. The CDR3 DNA reads as TGTGCCAGCAGCGGGACGTGGGGTGAGCAGTTCTTC.

This clonotype occurred many times. The chain carries TRBV7-2 and TRBJ2-3; 8 positions agree with TRBD1. Germline V gives CDR1 SGHTA, CDR2 FQGNSA. V was clipped by 3 bases and J by 4 bases; unmatched bases: 3. CDR3 length: 14 amino acids. CDR3: CASSLGDRSDTQYF. In DNA, the CDR3 is TGTGCCAGCAGCTTGGGGGACAGGTCAGATACGCAGTATTTT.

This clonotype was counted a few times. The chain carries TRBV20-1 and TRBJ2-5; D unresolved. Trimming took 1 base from V and 5 from J, leaving 17 bases between them. CDR3 size: 15 residues. Germline CDR1 and CDR2: DFQATT and SNEGSKA (reference sequence). CDR3 sequence (DNA): TGCAGTGCTAGAGTCTCGCACCCGCCGGTGGAGACCCAGTACTTC. Translating it yields CSARVSHPPVETQYF.

The J gene is TRBJ1-5, the V gene TRBV6-6; D is unresolved. V was pared by 7 bases and J by 1 base, with 11 bases between. The V gene's germline CDR1 is MNHNY and CDR2 SVGAGI (reference sequence). This CDR3 contains 14 residues. The CDR3 DNA sequence: TGTGCCAGCACCGACTCCACCAGCAATCAGCCCCAGCATTTT. It is translated as CASTDSTSNQPQHF.

The chain combines TRBV12-3 or TRBV12-4 with TRBJ2-7; D remains unclear. Trimming pared 1 base from V and 4 bases from J, leaving 14 bases between. The CDR3 contains 15 residues. The CDR3 loop is CASSLGFGLYYEQYV. CDR3 bases: TGTGCCAGCAGTTTAGGTTTCGGGCTTTATTACGAGCAGTACGTC.

The chain recombines TRBV20-1 with TRBJ2-3; TRBD2 agrees at 10 bases. V shed 5 bases and J 2 bases; nucleotides not matched to a gene: 13. This CDR3 region has 17 residues. Germline CDR1 and CDR2: DFQATT and SNEGSKA (reference sequence). The DNA for the CDR3 is TGCAGTGCTTCGGGGGCTAGCGGGGGCATACTCACAGATACGCAGTATTTT. Protein sequence: CSASGASGGILTDTQYF.

The table lists this clonotype with a few counts. The chain recombines TRBV28 with TRBJ2-2; 8 nucleotides agree with TRBD2. The CDR3 runs to 16 residues. Germline trimming cut 10 bases from V and 4 bases from J; bases unmatched to any gene: 14. CDR1 is MDHEN, CDR2 SYDVKM, per germline. CDR3 in DNA: TGTGCCATTTCCAACGAAGCCGGGGGGGTCACCGGGGAGCTGTTTTTT. Amino acids: CAISNEAGGVTGELFF. Full variable domain (missing parts from reference TRBV28 and TRBJ2-2): DVKVTQSSRYLVKRTGEKVFLECVQDMDHENMFWYRQDPGLGLRLIYFSYDVKMKEKGDIPEGYSVSREKKERFSLILESASTNQTSMYLCAISNEAGGVTGELFFGEGSRLTVL.

In this sample, this clonotype turned up a few times. The chain links TRBV19 to TRBJ1-5, with D possibly TRBD1 on 6 matching bases. The CDR3 is made up of 16 amino acids. V lost 3 bases and J lost 7, with 19 bases in between. Germline CDR1 and CDR2: LNHDA and SQIVND (reference sequence). The chain's CDR3 is CASSMLSQGLEQPQHF. The CDR3 coding sequence is TGTGCCAGTAGTATGCTATCGCAGGGGTTGGAGCAGCCCCAGCATTTT. Filled out from reference TRBV19 and TRBJ1-5, the complete variable domain reads DGGITQSPKYLFRKEGQNVTLSCEQNLNHDAMYWYRQDPGQGLRLIYYSQIVNDFQKGDIAEGYSVSREKKESFPLTVTSAQKNPTAFYLCASSMLSQGLEQPQHFGDGTRLSIL.

The chain employs TRBV25-1 and TRBJ1-3, with 10 bases lining up with TRBD1. Trimming took 6 bases from V and 2 from J; bases not matched to a gene: 7. CDR1 is MGHDK and CDR2 is SYGVNS in the germline V gene. The CDR3 runs to 16 residues. The CDR3 bases are TGTGCCAGCAGAGGGTCGGACAGGGGGACTGGAAACACCATATATTTT. The encoded protein is CASRGSDRGTGNTIYF.

Ten or more counts support this clonotype. CDR3 sequence: CASKDSEVGTEAFF. CDR3 coding DNA: TGTGCCAGCAAGGACAGTGAGGTGGGGACTGAAGCTTTCTTT. V and J are TRBV7-2 and TRBJ1-1, with D perhaps matching TRBD1 (6 bases). This CDR3 contains 14 residues. The germline CDR1 and CDR2 sequences are SGHTA and FQGNSA. Trimming removed 7 bases from V and 5 bases from J, with 17 bases in between.

This clonotype has more than one count but fewer than ten. The CDR3 sequence is CSARDLRPGLFSVSPLHF. CDR3 nucleotides: TGCAGTGCTAGAGATCTCAGGCCCGGGCTCTTTAGCGTTTCACCCCTCCACTTT. The chain uses TRBV20-1 and TRBJ1-6; D is uncertain. V was shortened by 0 bases and J by 9 bases, with 24 bases between the two germline ends. Germline V CDR1 and CDR2: DFQATT, SNEGSKA (reference sequence). The CDR3 has 18 residues.

Notes on this clonotype: A clone one base away is much larger, so this may be a read error. The genes are TRBV7-6 and TRBJ1-2; D gene unclear. CDR3 size: 12 residues. V was pared by 1 base and J by 6 bases, with 6 bases between. The germline CDR1 and CDR2 sequences are SGHVS and FNYEAQ. The CDR3 DNA sequence: TGTGCCAGCAGCTTAGGTGACCATGGCTACACCTTC. Its protein product is CASSLGDHGYTF.

The chain carries TRBV27 and TRBJ2-2; no reliable D call. The germline gives CDR1 MNHEY, CDR2 SMNVEV (reference sequence). There are 14 residues in the CDR3. Trimming took off 3 bases at V and 3 bases at J, with 8 bases between the two ends. CDR3 residues: CASSFSGDTGELFF. CDR3 nucleotide sequence: TGTGCCAGCAGTTTCTCAGGAGACACCGGGGAGCTGTTTTTT.

Only a few counts were recorded for this clonotype. The V call is TRBV29-1, the J call TRBJ1-1, with D maybe TRBD1 (5 bases). The germline V and J ends were trimmed by 7 bases and 1 base, with 13 bases remaining between them. The CDR3 runs to 13 residues. Germline-derived CDR1 and CDR2 are SQVTM and ANQGSEA. The CDR3 here is CSGLRVSNTEAFF. The DNA of the CDR3 is TGCAGCGGTCTCAGGGTTTCGAACACTGAAGCTTTCTTT.

This chain uses TRBV28 with TRBJ2-3, with 7 bases fitting TRBD1. There are 14 residues in the CDR3. Germline lookup yields CDR1 MDHEN and CDR2 SYDVKM. J was trimmed by 2 bases and V by 10 bases; bases with no gene match: 9. CDR3 bases: TGTGCCACCAACCGGGACAGTAACACAGATACGCAGTATTTT. It specifies CATNRDSNTDTQYF.

This clonotype came up many times. The gene calls are TRBV7-9 and TRBJ2-3; 7 positions agree with TRBD2. The V gene's germline CDR1 is SEHNR and CDR2 FQNEAQ (reference sequence). The V segment lost 7 bases and the J segment 0 bases; nucleotides outside the gene matches: 16. The CDR3 has 18 residues. The CDR3 spells CASKGRTSDDMSTDTQYF. The DNA of the CDR3 is TGTGCCAGCAAGGGGAGAACTAGCGATGATATGAGCACAGATACGCAGTATTTT.

The chain is built from TRBV5-5 and TRBJ2-7; TRBD2 is a possible D gene (5 bases). This CDR3 region has 19 residues. CDR1 and CDR2 (germline): SGHKS, YYEKEE (reference sequence). The ends were cut back, 4 bases at V and 3 bases at J, with 29 bases in the middle. The chain's CDR3 is CASSREVKGLAIPHYEQYV. CDR3 nucleotide sequence: TGTGCCAGCAGCCGTGAGGTAAAAGGGCTAGCAATCCCGCACTACGAGCAGTACGTC.

This clonotype was counted many times. The V gene is TRBV7-2, the J gene TRBJ2-7, with D maybe TRBD1 (6 bases). Trimming cost V 3 bases and J 5 bases, with 14 bases left between them. The CDR3 consists of 14 residues. The V gene's germline CDR1 is SGHTA and CDR2 FQGNSA. This chain's CDR3 is CASSLGAGVHEQYF. The CDR3 DNA sequence: TGTGCCAGCAGCTTGGGTGCAGGGGTGCACGAGCAGTACTTC. Full variable domain (outside the CDR3, taken from reference TRBV7-2 and TRBJ2-7): GAGVSQSPSNKVTEKGKDVELRCDPISGHTALYWYRQSLGQGLEFLIYFQGNSAPDKSGLPSDRFSAERTGGSVSTLTIQRTQQEDSAVYLCASSLGAGVHEQYFGPGTRLTVT.

The table lists this clonotype with many counts. The chain carries TRBV7-6 and TRBJ2-5; 11 bases are shared with TRBD2. The CDR3 is 15 residues long. Looked up from germline, CDR1 is SGHVS and CDR2 is FNYEAQ. V was pared by 5 bases and J by 4 bases, with 6 bases of the junction left unmatched. The CDR3 protein is CASSGSGGALETQYF. In DNA, the CDR3 is TGTGCCAGCAGCGGTAGCGGGGGGGCCCTAGAGACCCAGTACTTC.

This clonotype was picked up a small number of times. This chain links TRBV20-1 with TRBJ2-7; TRBD1 matches 7 bases. The V segment lost 6 bases and the J segment 2 bases; nucleotides outside the gene matches: 10. The CDR3 loop spans 14 amino acids. The V gene's germline CDR1 is DFQATT and CDR2 SNEGSKA (reference sequence). Written as DNA, the CDR3 is TGCAGTGCGCCCGGGGACAGTAGCGCCTACGAGCAGTACTTC. Translating it yields CSAPGDSSAYEQYF.

CDR3 region: CASSHRVYTGELFF. In DNA form, the CDR3 reads TGCGCCAGCAGCCACAGGGTGTACACCGGGGAGCTGTTTTTT. The rearrangement links TRBV4-1 to TRBJ2-2, with D tentatively TRBD1 (5 bases). Trimming cost V 3 bases and J 3 bases, with 8 bases left between them. This CDR3 region has 14 residues. The germline V gene encodes CDR1 MGHRA and CDR2 YSYEKL.